These T cell receptor beta chains were read from a single sample in a study of T cell repertoires in cytomegalovirus infection. These receptors have no known antigen. TCRdb re-called the reads through MiXCR, storing one row per CDR3 protein. The table has around 99,000 distinct CDR3 sequences, under 30% seen once. Sequenced here: CD8+ T cells from cultured PBMCs, sampled from culture after CMV antigen stimulation. These receptors all come from a human donor in good health (CMV status not recorded). Some clones in this sample may be carry-over from other donors' samples. Both conserved end residues are part of each CDR3. A D gene is named only where the DNA matches it firmly. The size entry is marked missing in some rows and otherwise reads once, few, many or a size class.

clone size: few; J gene: TRBJ2-5; D gene: -; V gene: TRBV18; CDR3 DNA: TGTGCCAGCTCCCTCAACCAAGAGACCCAGTACTTC; CDR3 protein: CASSLNQETQYF
clone size: many; J gene: TRBJ2-1; D gene: TRBD1; V gene: TRBV7-2; CDR3 DNA: TGTGCCAGCAGCTCCATTAGGGAAGCAGGGGGAGTCTACAATGAGCAGTTCTTC; CDR3 protein: CASSSIREAGGVYNEQFF
clone size: -; J gene: TRBJ1-2; D gene: TRBD1; V gene: TRBV7-9; CDR3 DNA: TGTGCCAGCAGCAAGGGGACAGCTAACTATGGCTACACCTTC; CDR3 protein: CASSKGTANYGYTF
clone size: few; J gene: TRBJ2-1; D gene: TRBD2; V gene: TRBV20-1; CDR3 DNA: TGCAGTGCTAGAGTGACAGGGATCCTGGGACTAGCGGGGGGGACCCCCTACAATGAGCAGTTCTTC; CDR3 protein: CSARVTGILGLAGGTPYNEQFF
clone size: -; J gene: TRBJ1-5; D gene: TRBD1; V gene: TRBV12-3/TRBV12-4; CDR3 DNA: TGTGCCAGCAGTCAATGGGACAGAGGCCGGCCCCAGCATTTT; CDR3 protein: CASSQWDRGRPQHF
clone size: few; J gene: TRBJ1-1; D gene: TRBD1; V gene: TRBV10-2; CDR3 DNA: TGCGCCAGCAGAGCTGACAGGGGCCCTGAAGCTTTCTTT; CDR3 protein: CASRADRGPEAFF
clone size: few; J gene: TRBJ2-3; D gene: -; V gene: TRBV7-9; CDR3 DNA: TGTGCCAGCAGCTTAGGACAGGGAGGTTTGTTAGCGCAGTATTTT; CDR3 protein: CASSLGQGGLLAQYF
clone size: many; J gene: TRBJ2-3; D gene: -; V gene: TRBV7-9; CDR3 DNA: TGTGCCAGCAGGGGGGGCCTTAGCACAGATACGCAGTATTTT; CDR3 protein: CASRGGLSTDTQYF
clone size: -; J gene: TRBJ1-1; D gene: -; V gene: TRBV6-8; CDR3 DNA: TGTGCCAGCAGTTCAGTTCCCCGAACGAACACTGAAGCTTTCTTT; CDR3 protein: CASSSVPRTNTEAFF
clone size: few; J gene: TRBJ2-7; D gene: -; V gene: TRBV27; CDR3 DNA: TGTGCCAGCAGCTCCCCCGAGGACGAGCAGTACTTC; CDR3 protein: CASSSPEDEQYF
clone size: many; J gene: TRBJ2-2; D gene: TRBD2; V gene: TRBV11-2; CDR3 DNA: TGTGCCAGCGGGTTTGCGGGGGGGCTGACCGGGGAGCTGTTTTTT; CDR3 protein: CASGFAGGLTGELFF
clone size: few; J gene: TRBJ2-7; D gene: -; V gene: TRBV28; CDR3 DNA: TGTGCCAGCAGCCTCAGACAGTCCTACGAGCAGTACTTC; CDR3 protein: CASSLRQSYEQYF
clone size: -; J gene: TRBJ1-1; D gene: -; V gene: TRBV2; CDR3 DNA: TGTGCCAGCCTGCGGGGGATAGCTGAAGCTTTCTTT; CDR3 protein: CASLRGIAEAFF
clone size: many; J gene: TRBJ2-3; D gene: -; V gene: TRBV7-3; CDR3 DNA: TGTGCCAGCAGCGCCAAAGGGGGCACAGATACGCAGTATTTT; CDR3 protein: CASSAKGGTDTQYF
clone size: few; J gene: TRBJ2-7; D gene: TRBD1; V gene: TRBV27; CDR3 DNA: TGTGCCAGCAGTGCCGGGACAGGACTCTACGAGCAGTACTTC; CDR3 protein: CASSAGTGLYEQYF
clone size: few; J gene: TRBJ2-5; D gene: TRBD2; V gene: TRBV7-6; CDR3 DNA: TGTGCCAGCAGCCTAGAGCGGGGATCAGAGACCCAGTACTTC; CDR3 protein: CASSLERGSETQYF
clone size: -; J gene: TRBJ2-1; D gene: -; V gene: TRBV28; CDR3 DNA: TGTGTCAGCATGGACAATGAGCAGTTCTTC; CDR3 protein: CVSMDNEQFF
clone size: many; J gene: TRBJ2-1; D gene: -; V gene: TRBV7-6; CDR3 DNA: TGTGCTAGCGGGGCAGGGGGCTCCAATGAGCAGTTCTTC; CDR3 protein: CASGAGGSNEQFF
clone size: few; J gene: TRBJ2-3; D gene: TRBD1; V gene: TRBV29-1; CDR3 DNA: TGCAGCGTTGAACCCCGACAGGGGGTTTTCACAGATACGCAGTATTTT; CDR3 protein: CSVEPRQGVFTDTQYF
clone size: few; J gene: TRBJ2-3; D gene: TRBD2; V gene: TRBV27; CDR3 DNA: TGTGCCTGCCGGGGGGGACGCACAGATACGCAGTATTTT; CDR3 protein: CACRGGRTDTQYF
clone size: few; J gene: TRBJ2-7; D gene: -; V gene: TRBV7-9; CDR3 DNA: TGTGCCAGCAGCTTATATGGGACGGATGAGCAGTACTTC; CDR3 protein: CASSLYGTDEQYF
clone size: many; J gene: TRBJ2-7; D gene: -; V gene: TRBV7-2; CDR3 DNA: TGTGCCAGCAGCCAACAGAAACGGGGGGAGCAGTACTTC; CDR3 protein: CASSQQKRGEQYF
clone size: -; J gene: TRBJ1-4; D gene: -; V gene: TRBV6-6; CDR3 DNA: TGTGCCAGCAGTTACATCAGCTCTAATGAAAAACTGTTTTTT; CDR3 protein: CASSYISSNEKLFF
clone size: many; J gene: TRBJ2-2; D gene: -; V gene: TRBV6-1; CDR3 DNA: TGTGCCAGCAGCCCCAGGGGGGGCGTCAACACCGGGGAGCTGTTTTTT; CDR3 protein: CASSPRGGVNTGELFF
clone size: few; J gene: TRBJ1-1; D gene: -; V gene: TRBV6-5; CDR3 DNA: TGTGCCAGCAGTTACGGCCGCACCCTCGGCACTGAAGCTTTCTTT; CDR3 protein: CASSYGRTLGTEAFF
clone size: few; J gene: TRBJ2-3; D gene: -; V gene: TRBV19; CDR3 DNA: TGTGCCAGTAGTCTGTGGGTAAACACAGATACGCAGTATTTT; CDR3 protein: CASSLWVNTDTQYF
clone size: few; J gene: TRBJ1-2; D gene: TRBD1; V gene: TRBV2; CDR3 DNA: TGTGCCAGCAGGGGACGGGACAGGGGTAACTATGGCTACACCTTC; CDR3 protein: CASRGRDRGNYGYTF
clone size: many; J gene: TRBJ2-1; D gene: TRBD1; V gene: TRBV28; CDR3 DNA: TGTGCCAGCAGTTTGCTTCATGGGACAGACTCCTACAATGAGCAGTTCTTC; CDR3 protein: CASSLLHGTDSYNEQFF
clone size: -; J gene: TRBJ1-3; D gene: -; V gene: TRBV7-8; CDR3 DNA: TGTGCCAGCAGCATCGGACTGACCTCTGGAAACACCATATATTTT; CDR3 protein: CASSIGLTSGNTIYF
clone size: -; J gene: TRBJ2-7; D gene: -; V gene: TRBV6-1; CDR3 DNA: TGTGCCAGCAGGGACAGCTCCTACGAGCAGTACTTC; CDR3 protein: CASRDSSYEQYF
clone size: once; J gene: TRBJ1-5; D gene: -; V gene: TRBV7-2; CDR3 DNA: TGTGCCAGCAGCTGGGATTGGTCTCAGCCCCAGCATTTT; CDR3 protein: CASSWDWSQPQHF
clone size: -; J gene: TRBJ2-7; D gene: TRBD2; V gene: TRBV27; CDR3 DNA: TGTGCCAGCAGTATTCTAGCGGGGAGATACGAGCAGTACTTC; CDR3 protein: CASSILAGRYEQYF
clone size: many; J gene: TRBJ2-3; D gene: TRBD2; V gene: TRBV7-8; CDR3 DNA: TGTGCCAGCAGCCGAAGCGGGGGGGCCGGAGATACGCAGTATTTT; CDR3 protein: CASSRSGGAGDTQYF
clone size: -; J gene: TRBJ1-1; D gene: -; V gene: TRBV6-5; CDR3 DNA: TGTGCCTGTATGACTGGCGGTACTGAAGCTTTCTTT; CDR3 protein: CACMTGGTEAFF
clone size: few; J gene: TRBJ2-2; D gene: -; V gene: TRBV4-1; CDR3 DNA: TGCGCCAGCAGCCAAATCGCCTTAGCGAGGGAGCTGTTTTTT; CDR3 protein: CASSQIALARELFF
clone size: few; J gene: TRBJ2-1; D gene: -; V gene: TRBV15; CDR3 DNA: TGTGCCACCAGCAGAGATCTTGGGGTCAGGGGTTACAATGAGCAGTTCTTC; CDR3 protein: CATSRDLGVRGYNEQFF
clone size: many; J gene: TRBJ1-5; D gene: -; V gene: TRBV7-6; CDR3 DNA: TGTGCCAGCAGCCCCACAATCTATGGTCAGCCCCAGCATTTT; CDR3 protein: CASSPTIYGQPQHF
clone size: many; J gene: TRBJ2-2; D gene: -; V gene: TRBV3-1; CDR3 DNA: TGTGCCAGCAGCCAAGAGGCAGGGCCCAACACCGGGGAGCTGTTTTTT; CDR3 protein: CASSQEAGPNTGELFF
clone size: -; J gene: TRBJ2-7; D gene: TRBD1; V gene: TRBV19; CDR3 DNA: TGTGCCAGTAGTATGGGACAGGGGCCCTACGAGCAGTACTTC; CDR3 protein: CASSMGQGPYEQYF
clone size: -; J gene: TRBJ2-1; D gene: -; V gene: TRBV3-1; CDR3 DNA: TGTGCCAGCAGCCAAGGGGCTAGATCCTACAATGAGCAGTTCTTC; CDR3 protein: CASSQGARSYNEQFF
clone size: few; J gene: TRBJ2-1; D gene: TRBD1; V gene: TRBV11-3; CDR3 DNA: TGTGCCAGCAGCTCAACAGGGGGCGATGAGCAGTTCTTC; CDR3 protein: CASSSTGGDEQFF
clone size: -; J gene: TRBJ2-7; D gene: -; V gene: TRBV12-3/TRBV12-4; CDR3 DNA: TGTGCCAGCAGCCCTCATTGGGGCTACGAGCAGTACTTC; CDR3 protein: CASSPHWGYEQYF
clone size: many; J gene: TRBJ2-5; D gene: -; V gene: TRBV7-3; CDR3 DNA: TGTGCCAGCAGCTTAGGGGTAGACACGGAGGAGACCCAGTACTTC; CDR3 protein: CASSLGVDTEETQYF
clone size: few; J gene: TRBJ1-2; D gene: -; V gene: TRBV19; CDR3 DNA: TGTGCCAGTAGTATTTACAGAGGCCCAGCTAACTATGGCTACACCTTC; CDR3 protein: CASSIYRGPANYGYTF
clone size: many; J gene: TRBJ2-1; D gene: TRBD1; V gene: TRBV7-9; CDR3 DNA: TGTGCCAGCAGCCTCAGGGGGGACAGGGCTAACAATGAGCAGTTCTTC; CDR3 protein: CASSLRGDRANNEQFF
clone size: few; J gene: TRBJ2-7; D gene: -; V gene: TRBV6-6; CDR3 DNA: TGTGCCAGCAGTTCCGGGAACTTCTACGAGCAGTACTTC; CDR3 protein: CASSSGNFYEQYF
clone size: few; J gene: TRBJ1-2; D gene: -; V gene: TRBV6-6; CDR3 DNA: TGTGCCAGCAGTTACGACGATTTCAGCAACTATGGCTACACCTTC; CDR3 protein: CASSYDDFSNYGYTF
clone size: -; J gene: TRBJ2-7; D gene: TRBD2; V gene: TRBV9; CDR3 DNA: TGTGCCAGCAGCGTGACTAGCGGGGGGGCCCGCGACGAGCAGTACTTC; CDR3 protein: CASSVTSGGARDEQYF
clone size: -; J gene: TRBJ2-3; D gene: TRBD2; V gene: TRBV7-6; CDR3 DNA: TGTGCCAGCAGCTTAGGTCCTAGCGGGAGAGATACGCAGTATTTT; CDR3 protein: CASSLGPSGRDTQYF
clone size: few; J gene: TRBJ2-7; D gene: -; V gene: TRBV11-2; CDR3 DNA: TGTGCCAGCAGCTTAGGTGGTTCGGGCCCCGAGCAGTACTTC; CDR3 protein: CASSLGGSGPEQYF
clone size: many; J gene: TRBJ1-1; D gene: -; V gene: TRBV7-6; CDR3 DNA: TGTGCCAGCAGCCGTTTGGTGGGGGATGAAGCTTTCTTT; CDR3 protein: CASSRLVGDEAFF